A selection of T cell receptor beta chains follows, all from one sample in a study of memory CD4+ T cells and cytomegalovirus serostatus. TCRdb's copy holds only in-frame clones and misses some; the assay was immunoSEQ multiplex PCR. The sample shows around 60,000 clones, more than 70% of them seen only once. Sequencing used memory CD4+ T cells from blood. These receptors originate from an adult in good health and CMV-seronegative. Both conserved end residues are part of each CDR3. A D gene is named only where the DNA matches it firmly. For some rows the clone size is stated as once, few or many, or as a class when expanded; others skip it.

D gene: TRBD2; V gene: TRBV5-1; clone size: -; CDR3 length: 18; J gene: TRBJ2-1; CDR3 DNA: TGCGCCAGCAGAGAGGGACTAGCGGGAGGGAGCTCCTACAATGAGCAGTTCTTC; CDR3 protein: CASREGLAGGSSYNEQFF
D gene: -; V gene: TRBV7-9; clone size: -; CDR3 length: 14; J gene: TRBJ2-5; CDR3 DNA: TGTGCCAGCAGCTTAGCGAGTAGCGTGGAGACCCAGTACTTC; CDR3 protein: CASSLASSVETQYF
D gene: -; V gene: TRBV11-3; clone size: -; CDR3 length: 14; J gene: TRBJ2-1; CDR3 DNA: TGTGCCAGCAGCTTCTCGGAATATGGGTCTGAGCAGTTCTTC; CDR3 protein: CASSFSEYGSEQFF
D gene: -; V gene: TRBV4-1; clone size: -; CDR3 length: 13; J gene: TRBJ1-4; CDR3 DNA: TGCGCCAGCAGCCAAGATTGGGGGGAAAAACTGTTTTTT; CDR3 protein: CASSQDWGEKLFF
D gene: -; V gene: TRBV5-6; clone size: few; CDR3 length: 19; J gene: TRBJ1-5; CDR3 DNA: TGTGCCAGCAGCTTGCAGGGACCCGGGGGCACATCGTGGAATCAGCCCCAGCATTTT; CDR3 protein: CASSLQGPGGTSWNQPQHF
D gene: -; V gene: TRBV5-4; clone size: -; CDR3 length: 15; J gene: TRBJ1-2; CDR3 DNA: TGTGCCAGCAGCTTAAACACAAGGACACCATATGGCTACACCTTC; CDR3 protein: CASSLNTRTPYGYTF
D gene: TRBD2; V gene: TRBV4-2; clone size: -; CDR3 length: 16; J gene: TRBJ2-1; CDR3 DNA: TGTGCCAGCAGCCGCCGACTAGCGGGGTCGGGGGATGAGCAGTTCTTC; CDR3 protein: CASSRRLAGSGDEQFF
D gene: TRBD1; V gene: TRBV7-8; clone size: -; CDR3 length: 16; J gene: TRBJ1-5; CDR3 DNA: TGTGCCAGCAGCTTTGGACAGGTCCAGGGGAATCAGCCCCAGCATTTT; CDR3 protein: CASSFGQVQGNQPQHF
D gene: -; V gene: TRBV6-1; clone size: -; CDR3 length: 11; J gene: TRBJ2-7; CDR3 DNA: TGTGCCAGCAGTGAAGTCGGCGAGCAGTACTTC; CDR3 protein: CASSEVGEQYF
D gene: -; V gene: TRBV12-5; clone size: -; CDR3 length: 11; J gene: TRBJ2-3; CDR3 DNA: TGTGCTAGTGCTTCAGAGGGGACGCAGTATTTT; CDR3 protein: CASASEGTQYF
D gene: -; V gene: TRBV30; clone size: few; CDR3 length: 11; J gene: TRBJ2-4; CDR3 DNA: TGTGCCTGGAGTGGGGCGGACATTCAGTACTTC; CDR3 protein: CAWSGADIQYF
D gene: -; V gene: TRBV7-3; clone size: -; CDR3 length: 14; J gene: TRBJ2-3; CDR3 DNA: TGTGCCAGCAGCTTAGGGACTAGCACAGATACGCAGTATTTT; CDR3 protein: CASSLGTSTDTQYF
D gene: -; V gene: TRBV20-1; clone size: -; CDR3 length: 11; J gene: TRBJ1-1; CDR3 DNA: TGCAGCAACAGGGCGTGGCCTGAAGCTTTCTTT; CDR3 protein: CSNRAWPEAFF
D gene: TRBD1; V gene: TRBV28; clone size: -; CDR3 length: 13; J gene: TRBJ1-2; CDR3 DNA: TGTGCCACCAAACGCCCACAGGGGGATGGCTACACCTTC; CDR3 protein: CATKRPQGDGYTF
D gene: -; V gene: TRBV19; clone size: -; CDR3 length: 13; J gene: TRBJ2-7; CDR3 DNA: TGTGCCAGTAAGGGTACCGGGCCCTACGAGCAGTACTTC; CDR3 protein: CASKGTGPYEQYF
D gene: -; V gene: TRBV7-2; clone size: -; CDR3 length: 14; J gene: TRBJ1-2; CDR3 DNA: TGTGCCAGCAGCAACGGGGGGGCCCAGTTGGGCTACACCTTC; CDR3 protein: CASSNGGAQLGYTF
D gene: -; V gene: TRBV5-1; clone size: -; CDR3 length: 14; J gene: TRBJ2-5; CDR3 DNA: TGCGCCAGCAGCTTGCTCGGGGCGGGGGAGACCCAGTACTTC; CDR3 protein: CASSLLGAGETQYF
D gene: TRBD1; V gene: TRBV27; clone size: -; CDR3 length: 14; J gene: TRBJ2-7; CDR3 DNA: TGTGCCAGCAGGGGGACAGGGGGCTCCTACGAGCAGTACTTC; CDR3 protein: CASRGTGGSYEQYF
D gene: -; V gene: TRBV5-1; clone size: -; CDR3 length: 14; J gene: TRBJ1-6; CDR3 DNA: TGCGCCAGCAGCTCGAGCTCCTATAATTCACCCCTCCACTTT; CDR3 protein: CASSSSSYNSPLHF
D gene: -; V gene: TRBV4-1; clone size: -; CDR3 length: 16; J gene: TRBJ2-4; CDR3 DNA: TGCGCCAGCAGCCAAGTACTTAGGGGGCGGGGATACATTCAGTACTTC; CDR3 protein: CASSQVLRGRGYIQYF
D gene: -; V gene: TRBV2; clone size: -; CDR3 length: 14; J gene: TRBJ2-7; CDR3 DNA: TGTGCCAGCAGTGAATCGGTCAGCTACTACGAGCAGTACTTC; CDR3 protein: CASSESVSYYEQYF
D gene: -; V gene: TRBV6-6; clone size: once; CDR3 length: 14; J gene: TRBJ1-4; CDR3 DNA: TGTGCCAGCAGTTGGTCCGGTTCCAATGAAAAACTGTTTTTT; CDR3 protein: CASSWSGSNEKLFF
D gene: -; V gene: TRBV18; clone size: -; CDR3 length: 16; J gene: TRBJ2-7; CDR3 DNA: TGTGCCAGCTCACCTTCTGTGGGCAGCCAGACTGGCGAGCAGTACTTC; CDR3 protein: CASSPSVGSQTGEQYF
D gene: -; V gene: TRBV7-8; clone size: -; CDR3 length: 15; J gene: TRBJ2-7; CDR3 DNA: TGTGCCAGCAGCTTAGAGCAGGGGCTGTCCTACGAGCAGTACTTC; CDR3 protein: CASSLEQGLSYEQYF
D gene: -; V gene: TRBV2; clone size: -; CDR3 length: 16; J gene: TRBJ2-3; CDR3 DNA: TGTGCCAGCAGTGATGCTACTACTTCATACCCAGATACGCAGTATTTT; CDR3 protein: CASSDATTSYPDTQYF
D gene: -; V gene: TRBV19; clone size: -; CDR3 length: 14; J gene: TRBJ1-2; CDR3 DNA: TGTGCCAGTAGTATCATGGGGGAGTTCTATGGCTACACCTTC; CDR3 protein: CASSIMGEFYGYTF
D gene: -; V gene: TRBV29-1; clone size: -; CDR3 length: 11; J gene: TRBJ2-7; CDR3 DNA: TGCAGCGCTGCAGAATACTACGAGCAGTACTTC; CDR3 protein: CSAAEYYEQYF